This T cell receptor beta chain appears in the sequencing data of a study of blood T cell repertoires in COVID-19. The CDR3 consists of 15 residues. Looked up from germline, CDR1 is SGHRS and CDR2 is YFSETQ. V dropped 4 bases and J dropped 4 bases, with 14 bases sitting between them. Here immunoSEQ multiplex PCR was the method, and the copy in TCRdb shows in-frame clones only, minus some. The sample yields some 53,000 clones, roughly 84% seen once. The chain employs TRBV5-1 and TRBJ1-4; D gene unclear. The source material was peripheral blood. The TCR was taken from a human donor with active COVID-19. The donor label of this sample is uncertain. The CDR3 DNA sequence: TGCGCCAGCAGCCCGTGGGCAGCCCGTAATGAAAAACTGTTTTTT. The encoded protein is CASSPWAARNEKLFF.